This T cell receptor (beta chain) came from a study of shared T cell receptors in the human thymus. Using immunoSEQ multiplex PCR, the repertoire was profiled, and TCRdb retains in-frame clones only, with some absent. The table records some 660,000 clones, approximately 89% of them present only once. Unmatched junction bases numbered 3, after V lost 6 bases and J lost 2 bases. This CDR3 region has 13 residues. CDR1 and CDR2 (germline): WNHNN, SYGVQD (reference sequence). The same sample was also used in a study of human thymus T cells. As that study records: Resections from corrective heart surgery provided thymus tissue. Repertoires from thymus and blood appeared to show biased V and J gene usage.

This chain joins TRBV10-1 and TRBJ2-7, with 8 bases identical to TRBD2. The sequencing sample was made of thymocytes. The clonotype originates from a boy under three years old with a congenital heart defect. Written as DNA, the CDR3 is TGCGCCAGCAGCGGGAGGGTTCCCTACGAGCAGTACTTC. Encoded protein: CASSGRVPYEQYF.